The 9 T cell receptor beta chains in this list originate from one sample, sequenced in a study of T cells in women clearing cervical HPV infection. The data were produced by immunoSEQ multiplex PCR, yet TCRdb's version contains in-frame clones alone and is incomplete. This sample's table reports tens of thousands of clones. Input material: blood buffy coat. Source of these receptors: a woman aged 18-70 years with a cervical HPV16 infection that either progressed to CIN3+ or cleared (not recorded which).

Regarding this clone: The read comes to an end 3 residues before the CDR3 does, leaving the germline J gene to fill in the end. The chain is built from TRBV7-8 and TRBJ2-7, with D unclear. V was shortened by 5 bases and J by 0 bases, with 8 bases between the two germline ends. The germline V gene has CDR1 SGHVS and CDR2 FQNEAQ. The CDR3 contains 13 residues. CDR3 sequence: CASSERVSYEQYF. The covered CDR3 bases are TGTGCCAGCAGCGAACGGGTCTCCTACGAG.

Notes on this clone: With the read ending 3 residues before the CDR3 end, the germline J gene is used to fill in that end. V usage is TRBV7-8 and J usage is TRBJ2-2; the D gene is possibly TRBD2 (6 bases). This CDR3 is 16 amino acids long. V lost 4 bases and J 8 bases, leaving 20 bases between the germline ends. The germline CDR1 and CDR2 sequences are SGHVS and FQNEAQ. The chain's CDR3 is CASSSGLPQTSGELFF. The sequenced part of the CDR3 DNA is TGTGCCAGCAGCTCGGGACTCCCTCAGACGTCTGGGGAG.

A note on this clone: The observed sequence ends 3 residues before the CDR3 terminus, with the missing tail filled in from the germline J gene. The chain couples TRBV6-1 to TRBJ2-3, with D possibly matching TRBD2 (5 bases). Germline V gives CDR1 MNHNS, CDR2 SASEGT. This CDR3 spans 12 amino acids. CDR3 loop: CASSEVGLAQYF. The sequenced CDR3 bases are TGTGCCAGCAGTGAAGTAGGACTCGCG.

This clone is deemed medium-sized by its frequency. Read coverage stops 3 residues before the CDR3 terminus; the germline J gene supplies the remainder. The chain links TRBV14 to TRBJ2-2; TRBD1 agrees at 7 bases. Germline CDR1 and CDR2: SGHDN and FVKESK. The CDR3 has 13 residues. V lost 3 bases to trimming and J lost 7 bases; unmatched junction nucleotides: 2. The sequenced part of the CDR3 DNA is TGTGCCAGCAGCCAGACAGGGATCGGGGAG. Its translation: CASSQTGIGE. The whole CDR3 sequence reads CASSQTGIGELFF.

This chain's CDR3 is CSAAGTGVYEQYF. The covered CDR3 bases are TGCAGTGCTGCCGGGACAGGGGTATACGAG. The rearrangement links TRBV20-1 to TRBJ2-7; TRBD1 agrees at 10 bases. The read finishes 3 residues shy of the CDR3 end, and the germline J gene is used to complete it. There are 13 residues in the CDR3. From germline, CDR1 is DFQATT and CDR2 SNEGSKA (reference sequence). Losses at the gene ends were 5 bases for V and 4 bases for J; bases not matched to a gene: 5.

As concerns this clone: The read halts 3 residues ahead of the CDR3 end, with the missing end drawn from the germline J gene. This chain links TRBV18 with TRBJ1-4, with 9 bases aligning to TRBD1. Germline V gives CDR1 KGHSH, CDR2 LQKENI. V shed 4 bases and J 8 bases; nucleotides not matched to a gene: 8. This CDR3 region has 15 residues. The sequenced part of the CDR3 DNA is TGTGCCAGCTCACGGACGACAGGGGGGGAAGAAAAA. Protein: CASSRTTGGEEK. Given in full, the CDR3 is CASSRTTGGEEKLFF.

On this clone: The CDR3 end is not reached by the read, which stops 3 residues before it; the germline J gene fills it in. The rearrangement joins TRBV18 to TRBJ2-5; TRBD1 is a possible D gene (6 bases). Germline CDR1 is KGHSH and CDR2 is LQKENI. The CDR3 loop spans 12 amino acids. The CDR3 DNA, read in part, is TGTGCCAGCCCAGTATGGACAGATACC. Translating gives CASPVWTDT. The full CDR3 protein reads CASPVWTDTQYF.

Worth noting for this clone: The read comes to an end 3 residues before the CDR3 does, leaving the germline J gene to fill in the end. The rearrangement links TRBV5-1 to TRBJ1-2; D uncertain. The CDR3 length is 15 residues. Germline lookup yields CDR1 SGHRS and CDR2 YFSETQ. Trimming pared 6 bases from V and 1 base from J, leaving 16 bases between. CDR3: CASKEGTTVNYGYTF. The CDR3 bases that were read are TGCGCCAGCAAAGAGGGCACCACGGTTAACTATGGC.

Of note for this clone: The CDR3 end is not reached by the read, which stops 3 residues before it; the germline J gene fills it in. The chain uses TRBV19 and TRBJ1-1; 8 bases match TRBD1. CDR1 LNHDA and CDR2 SQIVND come from the germline V gene (reference sequence). The CDR3 is 16 residues long. V was clipped by 4 bases and J by 5 bases; unmatched bases: 12. The covered CDR3 bases are TGTGCCAGTAGTAAGCAGGGGGCGCGGACGGAAACTGAA. This translates into CASSKQGARTETE. The CDR3 as a whole reads CASSKQGARTETEAFF. The full variable domain, rest sourced from reference TRBV19 and TRBJ1-1, is DGGITQSPKYLFRKEGQNVTLSCEQNLNHDAMYWYRQDPGQGLRLIYYSQIVNDFQKGDIAEGYSVSREKKESFPLTVTSAQKNPTAFYLCASSKQGARTETEAFFGQGTRLTVV.